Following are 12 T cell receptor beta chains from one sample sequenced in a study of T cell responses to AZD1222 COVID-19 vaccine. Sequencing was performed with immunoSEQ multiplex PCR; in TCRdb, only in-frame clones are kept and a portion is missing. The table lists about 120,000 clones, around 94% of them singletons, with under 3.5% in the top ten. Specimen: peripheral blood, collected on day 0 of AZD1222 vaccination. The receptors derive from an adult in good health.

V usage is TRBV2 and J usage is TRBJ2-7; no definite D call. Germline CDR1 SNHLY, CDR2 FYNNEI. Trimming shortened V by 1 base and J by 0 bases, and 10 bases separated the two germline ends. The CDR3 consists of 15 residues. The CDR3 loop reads CASSEGSTVSYEQYF. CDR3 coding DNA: TGTGCCAGCAGTGAAGGCTCTACAGTCTCCTACGAGCAGTACTTC.

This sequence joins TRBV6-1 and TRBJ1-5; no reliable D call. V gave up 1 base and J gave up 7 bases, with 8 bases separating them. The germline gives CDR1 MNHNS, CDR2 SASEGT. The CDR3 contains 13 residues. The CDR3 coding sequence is TGTGCCAGCAGTGAAGTTAGTGAGCAGCCCCAGCATTTT. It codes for CASSEVSEQPQHF.

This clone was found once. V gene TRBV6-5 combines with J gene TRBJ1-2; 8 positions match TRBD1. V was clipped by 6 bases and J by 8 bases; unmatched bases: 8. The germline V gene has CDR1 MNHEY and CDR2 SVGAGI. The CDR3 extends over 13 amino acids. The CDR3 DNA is TGTGCCAGCAGCCTTAGGACAGGGCACGGCTACACCTTC. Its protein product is CASSLRTGHGYTF.

In nucleotides, the CDR3 is TGTGCCACCCGTCTAGCGGGCGTAATCACAGATACGCAGTATTTT. It specifies CATRLAGVITDTQYF. The chain is built from TRBV10-3 and TRBJ2-3; TRBD2 matches at 8 bases. J lost 2 bases, V lost 10 bases, and 11 bases had no gene match. In germline, CDR1 is ENHRY, CDR2 SYGVKD. The CDR3 has 15 residues.

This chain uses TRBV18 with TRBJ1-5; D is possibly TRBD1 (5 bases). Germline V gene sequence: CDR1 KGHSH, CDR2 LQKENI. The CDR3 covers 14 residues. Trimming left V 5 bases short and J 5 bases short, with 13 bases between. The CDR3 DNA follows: TGTGCCAGCTCAACTACAGGATCGGATCAGCCCCAGCATTTT. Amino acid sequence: CASSTTGSDQPQHF.

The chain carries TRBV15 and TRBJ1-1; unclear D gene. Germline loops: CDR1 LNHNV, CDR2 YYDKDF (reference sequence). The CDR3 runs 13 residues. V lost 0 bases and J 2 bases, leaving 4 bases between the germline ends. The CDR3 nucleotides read TGTGCCACCAGCAGAGATCCCAACACTGAAGCTTTCTTT. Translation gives CATSRDPNTEAFF.

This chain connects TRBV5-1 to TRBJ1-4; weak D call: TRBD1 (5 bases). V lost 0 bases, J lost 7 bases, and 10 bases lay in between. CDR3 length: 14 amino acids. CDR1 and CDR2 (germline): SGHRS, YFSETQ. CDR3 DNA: TGCGCCAGCAGCTTGGGGCAGGGAGGTGAAAAACTGTTTTTT. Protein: CASSLGQGGEKLFF. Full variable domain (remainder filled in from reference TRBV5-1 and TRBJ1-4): KAGVTQTPRYLIKTRGQQVTLSCSPISGHRSVSWYQQTPGQGLQFLFEYFSETQRNKGNFPGRFSGRQFSNSRSEMNVSTLELGDSALYLCASSLGQGGEKLFFGSGTQLSVL.

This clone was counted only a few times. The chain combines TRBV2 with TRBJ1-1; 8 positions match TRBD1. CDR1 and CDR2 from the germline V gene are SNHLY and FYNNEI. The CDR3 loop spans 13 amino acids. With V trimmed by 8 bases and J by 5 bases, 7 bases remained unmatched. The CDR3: CASGRTGWTEAFF. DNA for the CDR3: TGTGCCAGCGGGAGGACAGGGTGGACTGAAGCTTTCTTT.

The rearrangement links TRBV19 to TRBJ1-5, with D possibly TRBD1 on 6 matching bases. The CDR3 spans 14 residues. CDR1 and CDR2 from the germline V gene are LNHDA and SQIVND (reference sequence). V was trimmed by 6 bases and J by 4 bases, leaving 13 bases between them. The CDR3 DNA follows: TGTGCCAGTAGCCACAGGGATTTTAATCAGCCCCAGCATTTT. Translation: CASSHRDFNQPQHF.

For the CDR3, the DNA is TGTGCCAGCAGAAGGTCGGATAACTATGGCTACACCTTC. Its protein is CASRRSDNYGYTF. V gene TRBV6-5 combines with J gene TRBJ1-2, with unresolved D. Germline V CDR1 and CDR2: MNHEY, SVGAGI. V lost 6 bases to trimming and J lost 1 base, with 9 bases between them. The CDR3 is 13 residues long.

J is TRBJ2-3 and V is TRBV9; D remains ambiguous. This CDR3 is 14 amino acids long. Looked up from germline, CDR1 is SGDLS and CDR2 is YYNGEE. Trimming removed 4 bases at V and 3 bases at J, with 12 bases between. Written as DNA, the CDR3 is TGTGCCAGCAGCCCGAGCCCCCTAACAGATACGCAGTATTTT. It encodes CASSPSPLTDTQYF. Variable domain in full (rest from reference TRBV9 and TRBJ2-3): DSGVTQTPKHLITATGQRVTLRCSPRSGDLSVYWYQQSLDQGLQFLIQYYNGEERAKGNILERFSAQQFPDLHSELNLSSLELGDSALYFCASSPSPLTDTQYFGPGTRLTVL.

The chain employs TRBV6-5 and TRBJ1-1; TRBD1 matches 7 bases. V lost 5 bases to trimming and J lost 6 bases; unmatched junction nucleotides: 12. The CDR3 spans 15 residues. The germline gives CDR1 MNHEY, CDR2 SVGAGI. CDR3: CASSKRTGRVAEAFF. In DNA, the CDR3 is TGTGCCAGCAGTAAACGGACAGGAAGGGTAGCTGAAGCTTTCTTT.